These 5 T cell receptor beta chains were sequenced from one sample in a study of blood T cell repertoires in COVID-19. TCRdb keeps only in-frame clones here, not all; method: immunoSEQ multiplex PCR. Among approximately 220,000 clones listed, around 88% were seen once. The sample was peripheral blood. The receptors come from a woman between 45 and 65 years old with acute or convalescent COVID-19.

This rearrangement joins TRBV7-2 to TRBJ1-2; the match to TRBD1 covers 8 bases. The J segment lost 7 bases and the V segment lost 2 bases, leaving 3 bases of the junction unmatched. The CDR3 is 13 amino acids. The germline gives CDR1 SGHTA, CDR2 FQGNSA. CDR3 nucleotide sequence: TGTGCCAGCAGCTTATACAGGGGGTCTGGCTACACCTTC. Protein sequence: CASSLYRGSGYTF.

This clone appeared a single time. Other nucleotide sequences in the sample specify the same CDR3. This sequence joins TRBV18 and TRBJ1-1; tentative D call: TRBD1 (5 bases). Germline V gene lookup returns CDR1 KGHSH and CDR2 LQKENI. CDR3 size: 13 residues. The V end was cut by 3 bases, the J end by 3 bases, with 8 bases between. CDR3 in DNA: TGTGCCAGCTCACCGTCAGGGTACACTGAAGCTTTCTTT. This translates into CASSPSGYTEAFF.

The rearrangement links TRBV27 to TRBJ2-1, with 16 bases matching TRBD2. The CDR3 has 16 amino acids. The ends lost 4 bases at V and 6 bases at J; junction bases unmatched: 3. Germline V gives CDR1 MNHEY, CDR2 SMNVEV (reference sequence). The chain's CDR3 is CASSSGTSGRVNEQFF. The DNA of the CDR3 is TGTGCCAGCAGTTCTGGGACTAGCGGGAGGGTCAATGAGCAGTTCTTC.

The chain combines TRBV5-5 with TRBJ2-7, with TRBD1 identical over 9 bases. The CDR3 totals 18 residues. The germline V gene has CDR1 SGHKS and CDR2 YYEKEE (reference sequence). V shed 2 bases, J shed 0 bases, and the junction held 12 bases outside the gene matches. CDR3 DNA: TGTGCCAGCAGCTTTGCGACAGGGGGATTTTTTAGCTCCTACGAGCAGTACTTC. Translating gives CASSFATGGFFSSYEQYF.

V gene TRBV15 combines with J gene TRBJ1-5, with TRBD1 as a possible D gene (6 bases). CDR1 LNHNV and CDR2 YYDKDF come from the germline V gene (reference sequence). The CDR3 is 16 amino acids. Deletions cut 0 bases from V and 7 bases from J, with 16 bases between. For the CDR3, the DNA is TGTGCCACCAGCAGAGATAGGGCAGGGGTTGGGCAGCCCCAGCATTTT. Translated: CATSRDRAGVGQPQHF.